The sequence of this T cell receptor (beta chain) was determined in a study of T cell changes during pregnancy in multiple sclerosis (dated by TCRdb to between 2018 and 2021). General notes on the study: The study looked at changes in the T cell repertoire across pregnancy in women with multiple sclerosis.

From the cysteine through the phenylalanine, the CDR3 covers 14 amino acids. Only the CDR3 portion is preserved as DNA: 42 bases, with reading frame beginning at the first base. V loses 3 bases of germline sequence and J loses 3 bases, and the interval between the two ends is 12 bases. Based on the germline V gene (reference sequence), the CDR1 and CDR2 sequences are LNHDA and SQIVND. Library preparation was by the immunoSEQ multiplex PCR assay. TCRdb mirrors the immuneACCESS table, restricted to in-frame sequences. Some clones are absent from its copies; in checked studies, under half trace to an unresolved V gene, and the reason for the others is unknown. This sample has about 79,000 clones in its table, and 90% to 95% of those were observed once. The ten largest clones capture approximately 0.45% of the sample. Regarding this clone: It lacks a known antigen. The sample holds no much larger clone one base away, and base qualities are not on file.

The specimen was CD4+ T cells from peripheral blood mononuclear cells, collected in the second trimester of pregnancy. This clonotype was obtained from a female donor with multiple sclerosis, enrolled in a pregnancy study. The rearrangement joined TRBV19 to TRBJ2-7; the D gene is perhaps TRBD1, from 6 matching bases. In nucleotide form, the sequence is TGTGCCAGTAGTATCCAAGGCAGGGGCTACGAGCAGTACTTC. Its amino acids are CASSIQGRGYEQYF.